This T cell receptor beta chain emerged from a study of T and B cells in COVID-19 patients. Study details: COVID-19 patients gave peripheral blood either during active infection or after recovery. The recovered cohort's median age was about 35 years, versus less than 75 years in active infection. The study, taken as a whole, reports: CD4+, regulatory T cell, CD8+ and sorted SARS-CoV-2-responsive or tetramer+ T cells were not yet sequenced. Patients with COVID-19 reportedly showed strongly skewed T cell receptor beta variable and joining gene usage.

Multiplex PCR with BIOMED2 TRB-A/B primer pools amplified TRB rearrangements. TCRdb processed the multiplex PCR reads anew with MiXCR; each CDR3 protein has one entry. The sample carries thousands of distinct CDR3 sequences, 20% to 25% recorded once. This clonotype is medium-sized by share. Antigen: not known. Blood genomic DNA input for TRB amplification was 250-500 ng. V was pared by 7 bases and J by 11 bases, with 12 bases between. CDR1 and CDR2 (germline): LNHDA, SQIVND (reference sequence). CDR3 length: 11 residues. The chain links TRBV19 to TRBJ1-5; no clear D. Sequencing was carried out using blood. The source is a human donor with active COVID-19. The CDR3 sequence: CASTDGRAQHF. In DNA, the CDR3 is TGTGCCAGTACGGACGGAAGGGCCCAGCATTTT.